Given below is one T cell receptor (beta chain) in context. Its matching antigen is unknown. V was cut by 1 base and J by 3 bases, with 8 bases left in between. This CDR3 is 14 amino acids long. The germline V gene has CDR1 MDHEN and CDR2 SYDVKM. The data are from a study of cytomegalovirus exposure and HLA in healthy donors. Study-level results: The authors excluded some V segments, including TRBV6-2 and TRBV6-3, as indistinguishable.

Use of 60 Vbeta and 13 Jbeta primers characterized the PCR. Sequencing was performed with immunoSEQ multiplex PCR; in TCRdb, only in-frame clones are kept and a portion is missing. The table has nearly 110,000 clones, approximately 70% seen once. The rearrangement uses TRBV28 and TRBJ2-3, with D tentatively TRBD2 (5 bases). The sequence derives from a boy aged 10-17 years in good health and CMV-seronegative. The sequenced sample was PBMCs. CDR3 nucleotide sequence: TGTGCCAGCAGTTTATTGGGCGGGACAGATACGCAGTATTTT. The encoded protein is CASSLLGGTDTQYF.